The 21 T cell receptor beta chains below were found in one sample sequenced in a study of blood T cell repertoires in COVID-19. The repertoire was sequenced with immunoSEQ multiplex PCR; TCRdb's copy has only in-frame clones and lacks some. The sample shows some 45,000 clones, about 80% of them seen only once. The material sequenced was peripheral blood. These receptor sequences come from a woman aged 55-70 years with acute or convalescent COVID-19.

For the CDR3, the DNA is TGTGCCAGTAGTATGAGGGGGTCACTCTCTGGCACCGGGGAGCTGTTTTTT. Protein: CASSMRGSLSGTGELFF. The chain is built from TRBV19 and TRBJ2-2; D may be TRBD1 (6 bases). Germline CDR1 and CDR2: LNHDA and SQIVND (reference sequence). The V end was cut by 3 bases, the J end by 4 bases, with 18 bases between. This CDR3 contains 17 residues.

V and J are TRBV5-1 and TRBJ1-2; D is unresolved. The CDR3 runs 14 residues. V lost 6 bases, J lost 0 bases, and 12 bases lay in between. CDR1 and CDR2 from the germline V gene are SGHRS and YFSETQ. The CDR3 is CASTIDSANYGYTF. The CDR3 DNA follows: TGCGCCAGCACCATAGATTCGGCTAACTATGGCTACACCTTC.

In its sample, this clone was seen once. This sequence joins TRBV19 and TRBJ1-2, with D unclear. The V end lost 5 bases, the J end lost 2 bases, and 12 bases lay between the germline ends. The CDR3 loop spans 14 amino acids. The V gene's germline CDR1 is LNHDA and CDR2 SQIVND (reference sequence). CDR3 region: CASSFGESNYGYTF. CDR3 bases: TGTGCCAGTAGTTTTGGGGAGTCAAACTATGGCTACACCTTC.

The chain links TRBV3-1 (or the pseudogene TRBV3-2) to TRBJ2-1, with D possibly being TRBD1 (5 bases). V lost 4 bases and J 9 bases, leaving 13 bases between the germline ends. From germline, CDR1 is LGHDT and CDR2 YNNKEL (reference sequence). The CDR3 loop spans 13 amino acids. The CDR3 region has the DNA TGTGCCAGCAGCCCAGAGACAGACGGTGAGCAGTTCTTC. Amino acid sequence: CASSPETDGEQFF.

This clone was recorded once. The chain has TRBV7-9 and TRBJ1-1; unclear D gene. Trimming took 1 base from V and 6 from J, leaving 6 bases between them. CDR1 is SEHNR and CDR2 is FQNEAQ in the germline V gene (reference sequence). The CDR3 consists of 12 residues. CDR3 sequence reads: CASSLVSAEAFF. DNA of the CDR3: TGTGCCAGCAGCTTAGTATCCGCTGAAGCTTTCTTT. Combining the CDR3 with reference TRBV7-9 and TRBJ1-1 gives the whole variable domain DTGVSQNPRHKITKRGQNVTFRCDPISEHNRLYWYRQTLGQGPEFLTYFQNEAQLEKSRLLSDRFSAERPKGSFSTLEIQRTEQGDSAMYLCASSLVSAEAFFGQGTRLTVV.

The chain joins TRBV27 to TRBJ1-5, with D maybe TRBD1 (6 bases). Germline V gene sequence: CDR1 MNHEY, CDR2 SMNVEV (reference sequence). Trimming cost V 3 bases and J 7 bases, with 13 bases left between them. The CDR3 consists of 14 residues. The CDR3 DNA sequence: TGTGCCAGCAGTTTGGCAGGGGCAGGGCAGCCCCAGCATTTT. This encodes CASSLAGAGQPQHF.

In its sample, this clone was seen once. The rearrangement uses TRBV25-1 and TRBJ2-7; D call uncertain. Germline V gives CDR1 MGHDK, CDR2 SYGVNS. The length of the CDR3 is 12 residues. The V end was cut by 1 base, the J end by 6 bases, with 7 bases between. CDR3 loop: CASSESLFEQYF. The CDR3 nucleotides read TGTGCCAGCAGTGAATCTCTCTTCGAGCAGTACTTC.

In the case of this clone: Sequence at one end of the junction differs from germline and may be a read error. The chain recombines TRBV7-3 with TRBJ2-1; D is possibly TRBD1 (6 bases). CDR3 size: 15 residues. Germline CDR1 SGHTA, CDR2 FQGTGA. The CDR3 region is CASRARQDQGNVQFF. As DNA, the CDR3 is TGTGCCAGCAGAGCCCGACAGGACCAGGGGAATGTGCAGTTCTTC. Full variable domain (outside the CDR3, taken from reference TRBV7-3 and TRBJ2-1): GAGVSQTPSNKVTEKGKYVELRCDPISGHTALYWYRQSLGQGPEFLIYFQGTGAADDSGLPNDRFFAVRPEGSVSTLKIQRTERGDSAVYLCASRARQDQGNVQFFGPGTRLTVL.

The rearrangement links TRBV19 to TRBJ1-1; D gene ambiguous. CDR1 LNHDA and CDR2 SQIVND come from the germline V gene (reference sequence). The CDR3 contains 16 residues. The V end lost 3 bases, the J end lost 8 bases, and 22 bases lay between the germline ends. Written as DNA, the CDR3 is TGTGCCAGTAGTATGGTTCACTTGGGAGAGATCAGCGAAGCTTTCTTT. As protein: CASSMVHLGEISEAFF.

The V and J genes are TRBV11-2 and TRBJ2-2, with 7 nucleotides matching TRBD1. J gave up 3 bases and V 0 bases, and 7 bases lay outside the gene matches. This CDR3 has 17 residues. Germline V gives CDR1 SGHAT, CDR2 FQNNGV. The CDR3, as DNA: TGTGCCAGCAGCTTAGATAATCGGGACAGCTACACCGGGGAGCTGTTTTTT. This sequence encodes CASSLDNRDSYTGELFF.

The CDR3 loop reads CASSLGPGNTEAFF. For the CDR3, the DNA is TGTGCCAGCAGCTTGGGACCGGGGAACACTGAAGCTTTCTTT. The rearrangement joins TRBV5-4 to TRBJ1-1; no clear D. V lost 0 bases to trimming and J lost 1 base, with 7 bases between them. Germline assignment: CDR1 SGHNT and CDR2 YYREEE (reference sequence). The CDR3 is 14 residues long.

V gene TRBV6-5 combines with J gene TRBJ1-4; 10 bases are shared with TRBD1. The CDR3 is 15 amino acids. Losses at the gene ends were 2 bases for V and 6 bases for J; bases not matched to a gene: 3. The germline CDR1 and CDR2 sequences are MNHEY and SVGAGI. The CDR3 nucleotides are TGTGCCAGCAGTTACGAGGGGACAGGGGATGAAAAACTGTTTTTT. Translated: CASSYEGTGDEKLFF.

This chain joins TRBV11-2 and TRBJ2-7; the match to TRBD1 covers 8 bases. The V segment lost 4 bases and the J segment 4 bases; nucleotides outside the gene matches: 6. The CDR3 is 14 residues long. CDR1 SGHAT and CDR2 FQNNGV come from the germline V gene. CDR3 residues: CASSYGTGAYEQYF. In DNA, the CDR3 is TGTGCCAGCAGCTACGGGACAGGCGCATACGAGCAGTACTTC. Full variable domain (rest looked up from reference TRBV11-2 and TRBJ2-7): EAGVAQSPRYKIIEKRQSVAFWCNPISGHATLYWYQQILGQGPKLLIQFQNNGVVDDSQLPKDRFSAERLKGVDSTLKIQPAKLEDSAVYLCASSYGTGAYEQYFGPGTRLTVT.

The chain is built from TRBV21-1 and TRBJ2-5; the table calls TRBD1, which could not be checked here. TRBV21-1 has pseudogene status. The CDR3 length is 16 residues. The CDR3 DNA reads as TGTGCCAGCCTTCCCCCATGGGCAGGGGGATGGGAGACCCAGTACTTC. Amino acids: CASLPPWAGGWETQYF.

The chain joins TRBV12-3 or TRBV12-4 to TRBJ1-1; the D gene is possibly TRBD1 (5 bases). There are 12 residues in the CDR3. Trimming left V 6 bases short and J 3 bases short, with 8 bases between. The CDR3 spells CASSPGDTEAFF. CDR3 sequence (DNA): TGTGCCAGCAGCCCGGGGGACACTGAAGCTTTCTTT.

The genes are TRBV7-2 and TRBJ1-1, with 7 bases identical to TRBD1. CDR1 is SGHTA and CDR2 is FQGNSA in the germline V gene. The CDR3 covers 14 residues. The trim removed 5 bases at V and 4 bases at J, leaving 7 bases unmatched. The CDR3 loop is CASSAYSGGTEAFF. DNA for the CDR3: TGTGCCAGCAGCGCCTATTCAGGGGGCACTGAAGCTTTCTTT.

The chain carries TRBV5-6 and TRBJ2-5; 13 bases map to TRBD2. Germline loops: CDR1 SGHDT, CDR2 YYEEEE. V dropped 4 bases and J dropped 5; count of bases not matched to a gene: 17. The CDR3 consists of 19 residues. CDR3: CASSPEKTSGGAISETQYF. For the CDR3, the DNA is TGTGCCAGCAGCCCCGAGAAAACTAGCGGGGGGGCGATTTCGGAGACCCAGTACTTC.

A few counts support this clone. The chain employs TRBV7-8 and TRBJ2-2; 8 nucleotides align to TRBD1. The junction had 3 bases not matched to a gene; V was cut back by 6 bases and J by 6 bases. CDR1 is SGHVS, CDR2 FQNEAQ, per germline. This CDR3 has 13 amino acids. As DNA, the CDR3 is TGTGCCAGCAGAAAGACAGGGGCCGGGGAGCTGTTTTTT. Amino acids: CASRKTGAGELFF.

The chain links TRBV2 to TRBJ2-3; D gene ambiguous. Germline-derived CDR1 and CDR2 are SNHLY and FYNNEI. V gave up 3 bases and J gave up 6 bases, with 10 bases separating them. CDR3 length: 13 residues. CDR3 nucleotides: TGTGCCAGCAGTGACGTAGAAGCGGATACGCAGTATTTT. The encoded protein is CASSDVEADTQYF.

The rearrangement uses TRBV6-4 and TRBJ2-3, with TRBD2 identical over 11 bases. The CDR3 is made up of 15 amino acids. The junction had 3 bases not matched to a gene; V was cut back by 6 bases and J by 1 base. The germline gives CDR1 MRHNA, CDR2 SNTAGT. CDR3 DNA sequence: TGTGCCAGCAGCATACTAGCGGGGGGCACAGATACGCAGTATTTT. Translation gives CASSILAGGTDTQYF.

The genes are TRBV27 and TRBJ2-3, with D uncertain. The CDR3 length is 13 residues. Germline V lookup: CDR1 MNHEY, CDR2 SMNVEV (reference sequence). V was trimmed by 1 base and J by 4 bases, leaving 6 bases between them. The CDR3 here is CASSLFAADTQYF. The CDR3 region has the DNA TGTGCCAGCAGTTTATTTGCGGCAGATACGCAGTATTTT.